What follows is one T cell receptor beta chain and its context. Antigen specificity is unknown. This sample is part of a study of cytomegalovirus exposure and HLA in healthy donors. In the study overall: HLA-typed donors were the source of around 77 million unique TCRs held in an early data release. Study conclusions and caveats: HLA-A and HLA-B allele assignments for most subjects were reportedly predicted accurately using TCR beta sequences.

Germline assignment: CDR1 MNHEY and CDR2 SVGAGI. Germline trimming cut 7 bases from V and 7 bases from J; bases unmatched to any gene: 4. CDR3 length equals 14 residues. Both 60 Vbeta primers and 13 Jbeta primers went into the PCR. Profiled with immunoSEQ multiplex PCR; TCRdb holds only in-frame clones, not every one. The data contain fewer than 250,000 clones, almost 80% of them singletons. This receptor was identified in a male donor in good health and CMV-seronegative. Sequenced: PBMCs. The chain combines TRBV6-5 with TRBJ1-6; 10 positions agree with TRBD1. The CDR3 sequence: CASTQTGGNSPLHF. CDR3 nucleotide sequence: TGTGCCAGCACCCAGACAGGGGGCAATTCACCCCTCCACTTT.